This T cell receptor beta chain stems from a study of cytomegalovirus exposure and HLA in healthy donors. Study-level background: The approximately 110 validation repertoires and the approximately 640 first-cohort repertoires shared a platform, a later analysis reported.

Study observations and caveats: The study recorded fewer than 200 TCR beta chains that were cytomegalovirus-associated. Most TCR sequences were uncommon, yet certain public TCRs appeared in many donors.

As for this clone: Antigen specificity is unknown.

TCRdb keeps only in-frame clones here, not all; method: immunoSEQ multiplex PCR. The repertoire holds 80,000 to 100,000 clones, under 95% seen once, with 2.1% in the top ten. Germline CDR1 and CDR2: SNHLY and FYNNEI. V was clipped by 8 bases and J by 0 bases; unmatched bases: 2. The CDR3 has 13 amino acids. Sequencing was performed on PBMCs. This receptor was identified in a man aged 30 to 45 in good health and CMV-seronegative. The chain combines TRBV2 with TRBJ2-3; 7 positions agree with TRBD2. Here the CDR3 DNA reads TGTGCCAGCGGGGGGGACAGCACAGATACGCAGTATTTT. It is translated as CASGGDSTDTQYF.